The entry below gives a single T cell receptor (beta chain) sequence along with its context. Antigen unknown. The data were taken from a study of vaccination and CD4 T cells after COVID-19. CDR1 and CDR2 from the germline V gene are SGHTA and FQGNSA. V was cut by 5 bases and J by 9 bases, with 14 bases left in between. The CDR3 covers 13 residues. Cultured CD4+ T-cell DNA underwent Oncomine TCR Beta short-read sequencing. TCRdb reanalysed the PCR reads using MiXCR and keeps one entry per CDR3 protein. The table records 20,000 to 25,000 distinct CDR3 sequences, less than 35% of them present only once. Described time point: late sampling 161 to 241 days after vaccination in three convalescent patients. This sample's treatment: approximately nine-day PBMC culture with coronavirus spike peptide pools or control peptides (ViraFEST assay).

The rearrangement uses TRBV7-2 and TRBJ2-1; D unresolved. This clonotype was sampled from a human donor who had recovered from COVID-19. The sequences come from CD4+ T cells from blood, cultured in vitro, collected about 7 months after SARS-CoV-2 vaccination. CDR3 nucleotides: TGTGCCAGCAGCCCGGGCTCATTCGGTGAGCAGTTCTTC. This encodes CASSPGSFGEQFF. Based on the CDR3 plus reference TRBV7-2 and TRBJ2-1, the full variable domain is GAGVSQSPSNKVTEKGKDVELRCDPISGHTALYWYRQSLGQGLEFLIYFQGNSAPDKSGLPSDRFSAERTGGSVSTLTIQRTQQEDSAVYLCASSPGSFGEQFFGPGTRLTVL.